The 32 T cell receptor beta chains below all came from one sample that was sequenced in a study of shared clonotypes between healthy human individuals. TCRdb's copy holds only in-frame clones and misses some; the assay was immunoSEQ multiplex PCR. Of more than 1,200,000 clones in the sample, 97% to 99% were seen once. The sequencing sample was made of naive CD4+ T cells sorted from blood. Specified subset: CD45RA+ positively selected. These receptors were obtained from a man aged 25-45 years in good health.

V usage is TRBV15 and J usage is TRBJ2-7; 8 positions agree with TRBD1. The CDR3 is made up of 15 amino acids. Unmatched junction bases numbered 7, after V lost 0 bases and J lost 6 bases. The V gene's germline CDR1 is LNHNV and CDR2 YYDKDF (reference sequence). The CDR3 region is CATSRERTRGLEQYF. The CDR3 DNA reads TGTGCCACCAGCAGAGAGAGAACCAGGGGGCTCGAGCAGTACTTC.

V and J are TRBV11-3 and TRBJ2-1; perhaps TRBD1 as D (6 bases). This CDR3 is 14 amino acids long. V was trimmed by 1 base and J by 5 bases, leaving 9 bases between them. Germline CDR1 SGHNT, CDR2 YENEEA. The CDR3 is CASSLGRGNNEQFF. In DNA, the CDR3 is TGTGCCAGCAGCTTAGGCAGGGGAAACAATGAGCAGTTCTTC.

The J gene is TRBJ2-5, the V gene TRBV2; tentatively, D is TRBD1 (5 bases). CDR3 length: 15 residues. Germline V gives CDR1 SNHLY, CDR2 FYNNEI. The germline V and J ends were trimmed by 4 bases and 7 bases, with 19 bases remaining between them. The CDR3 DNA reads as TGTGCCAGCAGTGGCCCGGGCCCTGGGGCAGGGACCCAGTACTTC. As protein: CASSGPGPGAGTQYF.

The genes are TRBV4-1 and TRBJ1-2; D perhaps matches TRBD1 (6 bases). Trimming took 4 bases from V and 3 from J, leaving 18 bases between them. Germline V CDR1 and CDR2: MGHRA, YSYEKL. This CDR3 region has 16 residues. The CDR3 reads CASSPLADSYDYGYTF. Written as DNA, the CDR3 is TGCGCCAGCAGCCCCTTAGCGGACAGCTACGACTATGGCTACACCTTC.

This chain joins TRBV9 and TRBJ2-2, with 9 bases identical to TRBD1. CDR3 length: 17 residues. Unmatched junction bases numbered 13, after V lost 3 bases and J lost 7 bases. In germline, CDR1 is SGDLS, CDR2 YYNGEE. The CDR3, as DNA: TGTGCCAGCAGCGGGGGTCTGGGACAGGGTAATTACGGGGAGCTGTTTTTT. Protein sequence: CASSGGLGQGNYGELFF.

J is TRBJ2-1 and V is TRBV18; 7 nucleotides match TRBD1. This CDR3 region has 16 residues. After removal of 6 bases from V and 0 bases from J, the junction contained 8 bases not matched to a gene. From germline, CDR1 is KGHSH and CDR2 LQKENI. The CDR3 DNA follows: TGTGCCAGCTCTACCCAACAGGGGAGCTCCTACAATGAGCAGTTCTTC. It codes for CASSTQQGSSYNEQFF.

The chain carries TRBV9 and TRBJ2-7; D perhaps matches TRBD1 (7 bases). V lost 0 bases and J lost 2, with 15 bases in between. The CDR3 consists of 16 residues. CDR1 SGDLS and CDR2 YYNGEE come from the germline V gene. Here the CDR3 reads CASSVDQGGFTYEQYF. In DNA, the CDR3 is TGTGCCAGCAGCGTAGATCAGGGGGGTTTCACCTACGAGCAGTACTTC.

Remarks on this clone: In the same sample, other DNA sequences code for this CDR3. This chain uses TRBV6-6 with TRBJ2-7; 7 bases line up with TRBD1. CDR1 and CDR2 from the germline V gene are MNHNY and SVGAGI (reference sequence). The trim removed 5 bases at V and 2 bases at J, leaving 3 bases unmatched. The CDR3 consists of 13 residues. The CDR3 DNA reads TGTGCCAGCAGTAGAGGGACAGCCTACGAGCAGTACTTC. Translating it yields CASSRGTAYEQYF.

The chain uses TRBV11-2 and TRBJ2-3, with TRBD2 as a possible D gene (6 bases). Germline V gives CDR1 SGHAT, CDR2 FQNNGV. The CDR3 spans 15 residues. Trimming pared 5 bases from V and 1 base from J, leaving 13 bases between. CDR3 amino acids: CASSGGTGGTDTQYF. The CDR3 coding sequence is TGTGCCAGCAGCGGGGGGACTGGCGGCACAGATACGCAGTATTTT.

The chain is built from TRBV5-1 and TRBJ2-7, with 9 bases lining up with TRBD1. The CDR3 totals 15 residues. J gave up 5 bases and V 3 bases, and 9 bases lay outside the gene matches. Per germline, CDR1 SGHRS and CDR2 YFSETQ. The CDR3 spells CASSSAGTGRNEQYF. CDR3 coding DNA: TGCGCCAGCAGCTCGGCGGGGACAGGGAGGAACGAGCAGTACTTC.

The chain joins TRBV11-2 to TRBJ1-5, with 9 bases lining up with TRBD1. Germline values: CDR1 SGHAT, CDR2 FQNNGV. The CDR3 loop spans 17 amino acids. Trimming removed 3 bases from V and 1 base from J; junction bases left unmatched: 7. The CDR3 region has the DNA TGTGCCAGCAGCTTGGGGGACAGGGTAAGAAGCAATCAGCCCCAGCATTTT. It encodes CASSLGDRVRSNQPQHF.

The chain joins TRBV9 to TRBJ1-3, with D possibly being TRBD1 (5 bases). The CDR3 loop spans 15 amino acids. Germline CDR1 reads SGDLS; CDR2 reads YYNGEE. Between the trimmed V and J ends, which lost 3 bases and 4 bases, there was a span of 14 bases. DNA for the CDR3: TGTGCCAGCAGCGGCTCAGGGATGGGAGGAAACACCATATATTTT. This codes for CASSGSGMGGNTIYF.

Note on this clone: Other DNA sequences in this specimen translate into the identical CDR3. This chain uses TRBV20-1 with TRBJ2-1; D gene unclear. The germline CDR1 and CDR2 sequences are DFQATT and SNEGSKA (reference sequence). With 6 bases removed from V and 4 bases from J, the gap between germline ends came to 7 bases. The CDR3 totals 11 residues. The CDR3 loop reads CSANRYNEQFF. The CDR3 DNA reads TGCAGTGCAAATCGGTACAATGAGCAGTTCTTC.

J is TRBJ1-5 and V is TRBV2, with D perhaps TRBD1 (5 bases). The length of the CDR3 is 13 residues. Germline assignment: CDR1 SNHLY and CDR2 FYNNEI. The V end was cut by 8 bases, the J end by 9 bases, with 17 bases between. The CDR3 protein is CASVSARERPQHF. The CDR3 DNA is TGTGCCAGCGTGAGCGCCAGGGAGAGGCCCCAGCATTTT. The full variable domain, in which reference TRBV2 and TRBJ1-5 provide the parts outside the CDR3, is EPEVTQTPSHQVTQMGQEVILRCVPISNHLYFYWYRQILGQKVEFLVSFYNNEISEKSEIFDDQFSVERPDGSNFTLKIRSTKLEDSAMYFCASVSARERPQHFGDGTRLSIL.

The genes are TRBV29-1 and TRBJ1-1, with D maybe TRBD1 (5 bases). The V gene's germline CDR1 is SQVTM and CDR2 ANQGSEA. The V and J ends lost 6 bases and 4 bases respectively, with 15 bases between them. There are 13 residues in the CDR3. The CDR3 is CSVREGHFTEAFF. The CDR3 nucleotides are TGCAGCGTCCGGGAGGGGCATTTCACTGAAGCTTTCTTT.

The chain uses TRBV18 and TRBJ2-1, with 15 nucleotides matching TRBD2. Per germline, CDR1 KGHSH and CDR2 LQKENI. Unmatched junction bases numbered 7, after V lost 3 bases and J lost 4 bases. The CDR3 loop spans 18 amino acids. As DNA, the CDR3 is TGTGCCAGCTCACCGGGACTAGCGGGAGGTCCGCTTTACAATGAGCAGTTCTTC. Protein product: CASSPGLAGGPLYNEQFF.

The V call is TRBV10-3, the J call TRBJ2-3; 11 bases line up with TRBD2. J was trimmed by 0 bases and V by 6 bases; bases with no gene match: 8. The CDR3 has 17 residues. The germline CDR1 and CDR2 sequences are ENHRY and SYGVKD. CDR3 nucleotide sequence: TGTGCCATCAGAACCCGACTAGCGGGGAAAAGCACAGATACGCAGTATTTT. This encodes CAIRTRLAGKSTDTQYF.

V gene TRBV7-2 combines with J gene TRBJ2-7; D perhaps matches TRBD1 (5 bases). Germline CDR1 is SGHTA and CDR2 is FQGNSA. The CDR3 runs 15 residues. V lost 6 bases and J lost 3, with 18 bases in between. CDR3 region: CASRHEGVGYYEQYF. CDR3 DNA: TGTGCCAGCAGGCATGAAGGGGTCGGGTACTACGAGCAGTACTTC. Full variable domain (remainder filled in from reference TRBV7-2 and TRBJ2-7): GAGVSQSPSNKVTEKGKDVELRCDPISGHTALYWYRQSLGQGLEFLIYFQGNSAPDKSGLPSDRFSAERTGGSVSTLTIQRTQQEDSAVYLCASRHEGVGYYEQYFGPGTRLTVT.

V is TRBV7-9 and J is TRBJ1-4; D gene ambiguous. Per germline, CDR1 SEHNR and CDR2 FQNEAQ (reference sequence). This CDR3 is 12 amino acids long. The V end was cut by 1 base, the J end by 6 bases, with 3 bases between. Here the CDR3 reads CASSLGDEKLFF. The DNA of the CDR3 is TGTGCCAGCAGCTTAGGGGATGAAAAACTGTTTTTT.

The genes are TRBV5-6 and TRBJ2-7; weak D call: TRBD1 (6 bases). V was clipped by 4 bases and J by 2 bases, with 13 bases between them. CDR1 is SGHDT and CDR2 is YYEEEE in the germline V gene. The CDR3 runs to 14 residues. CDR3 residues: CASSPLDSTYEQYF. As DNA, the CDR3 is TGTGCCAGCAGCCCTCTGGACAGTACCTACGAGCAGTACTTC.

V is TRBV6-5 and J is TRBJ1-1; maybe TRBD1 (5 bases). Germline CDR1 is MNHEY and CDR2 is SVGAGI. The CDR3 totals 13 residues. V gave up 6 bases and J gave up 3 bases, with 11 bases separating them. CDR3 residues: CASSYTRDTEAFF. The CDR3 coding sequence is TGTGCCAGCAGCTACACCAGGGACACTGAAGCTTTCTTT.

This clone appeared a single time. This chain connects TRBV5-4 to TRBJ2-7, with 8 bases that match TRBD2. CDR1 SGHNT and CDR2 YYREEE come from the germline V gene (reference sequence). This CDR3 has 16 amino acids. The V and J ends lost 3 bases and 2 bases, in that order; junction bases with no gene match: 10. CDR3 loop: CASSWAGTSSPYEQYF. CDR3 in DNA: TGTGCCAGCAGCTGGGCCGGGACTAGTTCTCCCTACGAGCAGTACTTC.

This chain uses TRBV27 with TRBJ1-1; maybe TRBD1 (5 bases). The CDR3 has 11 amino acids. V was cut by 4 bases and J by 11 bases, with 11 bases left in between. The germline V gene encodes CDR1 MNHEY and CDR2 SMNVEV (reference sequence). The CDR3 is CASSYGYRAFF. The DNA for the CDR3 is TGTGCCAGCAGTTATGGGTACAGGGCTTTCTTT.

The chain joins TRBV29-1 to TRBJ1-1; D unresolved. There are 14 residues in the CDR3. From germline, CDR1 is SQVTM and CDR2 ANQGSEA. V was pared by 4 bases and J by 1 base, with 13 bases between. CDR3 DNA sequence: TGCAGCGTTGCCCCCCGGGTAACGAACACTGAAGCTTTCTTT. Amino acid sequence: CSVAPRVTNTEAFF.

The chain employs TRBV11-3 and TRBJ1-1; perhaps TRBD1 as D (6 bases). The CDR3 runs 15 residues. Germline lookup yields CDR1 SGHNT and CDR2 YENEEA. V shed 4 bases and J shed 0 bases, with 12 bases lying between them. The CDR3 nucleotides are TGTGCCAGCAGCTCCCGGGGGCAGATGAACACTGAAGCTTTCTTT. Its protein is CASSSRGQMNTEAFF.

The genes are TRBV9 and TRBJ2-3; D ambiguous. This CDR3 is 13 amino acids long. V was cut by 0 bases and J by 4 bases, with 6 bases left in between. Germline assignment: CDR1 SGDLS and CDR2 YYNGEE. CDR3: CASSVVAADTQYF. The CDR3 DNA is TGTGCCAGCAGCGTAGTAGCTGCAGATACGCAGTATTTT.

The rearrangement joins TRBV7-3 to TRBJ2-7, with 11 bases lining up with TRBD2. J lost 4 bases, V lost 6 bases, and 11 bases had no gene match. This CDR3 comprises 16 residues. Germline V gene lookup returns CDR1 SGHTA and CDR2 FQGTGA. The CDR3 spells CASRPPTSGRKYEQYF. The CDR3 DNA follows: TGTGCCAGCAGACCCCCCACTAGCGGGAGAAAGTACGAGCAGTACTTC.

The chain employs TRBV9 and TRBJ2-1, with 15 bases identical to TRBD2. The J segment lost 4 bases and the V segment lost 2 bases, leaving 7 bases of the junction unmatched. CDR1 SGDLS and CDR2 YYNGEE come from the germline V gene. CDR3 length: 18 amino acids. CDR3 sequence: CASSVGLAGGPIYNEQFF. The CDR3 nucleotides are TGTGCCAGCAGCGTGGGACTAGCGGGAGGTCCCATTTACAATGAGCAGTTCTTC.

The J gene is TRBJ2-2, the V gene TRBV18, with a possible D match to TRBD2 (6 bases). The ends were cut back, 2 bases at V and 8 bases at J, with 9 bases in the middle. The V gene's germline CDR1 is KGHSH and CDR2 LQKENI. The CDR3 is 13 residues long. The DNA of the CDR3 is TGTGCCAGCTCACCAAGGAGGGAAGGGGAGCTGTTTTTT. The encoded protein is CASSPRREGELFF.

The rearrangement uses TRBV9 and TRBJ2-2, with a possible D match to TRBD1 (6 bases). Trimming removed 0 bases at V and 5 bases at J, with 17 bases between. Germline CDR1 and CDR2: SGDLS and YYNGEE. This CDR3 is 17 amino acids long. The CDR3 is CASSVEKGRGWTGELFF. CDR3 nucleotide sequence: TGTGCCAGCAGCGTAGAAAAGGGCAGGGGTTGGACCGGGGAGCTGTTTTTT.

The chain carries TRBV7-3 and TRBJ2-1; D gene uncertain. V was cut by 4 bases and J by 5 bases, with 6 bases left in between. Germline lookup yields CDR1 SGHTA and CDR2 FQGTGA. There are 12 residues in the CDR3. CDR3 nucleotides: TGTGCCAGCAGCTCCAATCACAATGAGCAGTTCTTC. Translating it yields CASSSNHNEQFF.

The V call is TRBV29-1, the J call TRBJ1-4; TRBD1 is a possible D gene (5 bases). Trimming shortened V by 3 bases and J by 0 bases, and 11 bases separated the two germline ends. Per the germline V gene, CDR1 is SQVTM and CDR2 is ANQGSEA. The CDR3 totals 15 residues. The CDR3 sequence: CSVDREGATNEKLFF. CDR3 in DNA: TGCAGCGTTGACAGGGAGGGTGCAACTAATGAAAAACTGTTTTTT.